This T cell receptor beta chain stems from a study of OX40 agonist ivuxolimab in advanced cancers. About the study: Patients' therapy was ivuxolimab, an antibody that acts as an agonist of OX40 (CD134). Earlier treatment with anti-PD-1, anti-PD-L1 or anti-CTLA-4 was permitted, and approximately 38% had received some.

V lost 2 bases, J lost 0 bases, and 17 bases lay in between. Germline CDR1 and CDR2: SGHTA and FQGNSA. The CDR3 is 17 amino acids. Baseline was the first blood sampling point, followed by cycle 4 day 1 and cycle 7 day 1. TCRdb's table, derived via immunoSEQ multiplex PCR, lists solely in-frame clones and lacks some. Of over 75,000 clones listed, approximately 91% were seen once; the top ten hold approximately 0.3%. The sequence was obtained from an adult with an advanced solid tumor such as melanoma, head and neck, liver or kidney cancer. Here the sequenced sample was CD4+ or CD8+ T cells sorted from blood, taken in a trial of the OX40 agonist ivuxolimab. This chain links TRBV7-2 with TRBJ2-7, with D possibly being TRBD1 (5 bases). CDR3 DNA sequence: TGTGCCAGCAGCTTACATGGTATCAGGGAATACTCCTACGAGCAGTACTTC. The encoded protein is CASSLHGIREYSYEQYF.